This T cell receptor beta chain was recovered during a study of Graves' ophthalmopathy and Graves' hyperthyroidism. Amplification targeted the TCR beta CDR3 regions, with RNA transcripts as the source material. In the first round, RT-PCR was carried out with HTBI primers, and a multiplex PCR formed the second round. TCRdb re-analysed the multiplex PCR reads in MiXCR, keeping a single row per CDR3 protein. The data show roughly 160,000 distinct CDR3 sequences, 37% seen once. Many counts were recorded for this clonotype. V was shortened by 6 bases and J by 7 bases, with 13 bases between the two germline ends. This CDR3 has 14 residues. From germline, CDR1 is MNHEY and CDR2 SVGAGI.

The material sequenced was peripheral blood. This TCR was sampled from a woman in her thirties or forties with Graves' ophthalmopathy. The chain has TRBV6-5 and TRBJ1-6, with D hard to call. For the CDR3, the DNA is TGTGCCAGCAGAGGCGACCGGGCGAATTCACCCCTCCACTTT. Its protein product is CASRGDRANSPLHF.